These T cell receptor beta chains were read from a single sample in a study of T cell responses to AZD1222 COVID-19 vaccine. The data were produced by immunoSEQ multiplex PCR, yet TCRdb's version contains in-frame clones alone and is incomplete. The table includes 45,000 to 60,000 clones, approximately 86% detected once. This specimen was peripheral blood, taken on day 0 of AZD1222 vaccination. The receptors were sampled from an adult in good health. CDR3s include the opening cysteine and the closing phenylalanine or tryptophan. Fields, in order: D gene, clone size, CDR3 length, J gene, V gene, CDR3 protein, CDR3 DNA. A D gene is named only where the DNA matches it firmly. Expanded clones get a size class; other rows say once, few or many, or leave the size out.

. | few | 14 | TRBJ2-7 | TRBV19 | CASSSTGRSYEQYF | TGTGCCAGTAGTTCGACGGGGCGCTCCTACGAGCAGTACTTC
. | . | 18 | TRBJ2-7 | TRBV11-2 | CASSLPMPASGRSYEQYF | TGTGCCAGCAGCTTACCAATGCCAGCAAGTGGCAGATCCTACGAGCAGTACTTC
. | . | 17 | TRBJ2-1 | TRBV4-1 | CASSQAGGGRDYNEQFF | TGCGCCAGCAGCCAAGCAGGGGGCGGGAGGGACTACAATGAGCAGTTCTTC
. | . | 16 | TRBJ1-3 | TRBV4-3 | CASSQDIGTAGNTIYF | TGCGCCAGCAGCCAAGATATTGGAACAGCCGGAAACACCATATATTTT
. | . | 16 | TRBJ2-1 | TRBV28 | CASTPGDVTEYNEQFF | TGTGCCAGCACTCCTGGAGATGTTACGGAATACAATGAGCAGTTCTTC
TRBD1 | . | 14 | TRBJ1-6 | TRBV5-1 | CASSLDTGESPLHF | TGCGCCAGCAGCTTGGATACAGGGGAATCACCCCTCCACTTT
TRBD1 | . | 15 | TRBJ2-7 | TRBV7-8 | CASYPGRTGAPEQYF | TGTGCCAGCTACCCCGGACGGACAGGGGCGCCTGAGCAGTACTTC
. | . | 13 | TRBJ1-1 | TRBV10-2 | CASSEVGNSEAFF | TGCGCCAGCAGTGAGGTAGGGAACTCTGAAGCTTTCTTT
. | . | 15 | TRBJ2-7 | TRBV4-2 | CASSQDPGSSYEQYF | TGTGCCAGCAGCCAAGATCCGGGAAGCTCCTACGAGCAGTACTTC
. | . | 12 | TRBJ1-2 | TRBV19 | CASTNRDYGYTF | TGTGCCAGTACCAATAGGGACTATGGCTACACCTTC
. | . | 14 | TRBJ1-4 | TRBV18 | CASSQTATNEKLFF | TGTGCCAGCTCACAGACTGCAACTAATGAAAAACTGTTTTTT
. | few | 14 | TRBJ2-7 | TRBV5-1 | CASSVYQGPYEQYF | TGCGCCAGCAGCGTGTATCAGGGCCCCTACGAGCAGTACTTC
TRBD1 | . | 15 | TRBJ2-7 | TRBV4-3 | CASSMRTGVSYEQYF | TGCGCCAGCAGCATGAGGACAGGGGTCTCCTACGAGCAGTACTTC
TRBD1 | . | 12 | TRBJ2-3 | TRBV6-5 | CALGQATDTQYF | TGTGCGTTGGGACAGGCAACAGATACGCAGTATTTT
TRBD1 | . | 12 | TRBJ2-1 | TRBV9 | CASSVAGTGQFF | TGTGCCAGCAGCGTAGCAGGGACAGGGCAGTTCTTC
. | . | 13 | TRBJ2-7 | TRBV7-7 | CASSPVFGYEQYF | TGTGCTAGCAGCCCCGTGTTTGGCTACGAGCAGTACTTC
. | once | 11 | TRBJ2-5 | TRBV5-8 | CASSFRDTPYF | TGTGCCAGCAGCTTCCGGGACACACCGTACTTC
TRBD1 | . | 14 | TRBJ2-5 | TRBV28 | CASRRQGGKETQYF | TGTGCCAGCAGGAGACAGGGGGGAAAAGAGACCCAGTACTTC
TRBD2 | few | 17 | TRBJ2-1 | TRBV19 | CASSIYRAGAAYNEQFF | TGTGCCAGTAGTATTTATCGGGCGGGAGCAGCGTACAATGAGCAGTTCTTC
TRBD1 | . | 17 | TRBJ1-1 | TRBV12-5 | CASGLDTGQGMNTEAFF | TGTGCTAGTGGTTTGGATACTGGACAGGGGATGAACACTGAAGCTTTCTTT
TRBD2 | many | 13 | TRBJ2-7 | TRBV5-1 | CASSVGTSGEQYF | TGCGCCAGCAGCGTCGGGACTAGCGGGGAGCAGTACTTC
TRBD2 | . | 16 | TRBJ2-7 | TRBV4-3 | CASSQWDGGRAYEQYF | TGCGCCAGCAGCCAATGGGACGGCGGGAGGGCCTACGAGCAGTACTTC
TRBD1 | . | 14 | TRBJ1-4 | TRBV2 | CASKPGQGREKLFF | TGTGCCAGCAAGCCGGGACAGGGGCGGGAAAAACTGTTTTTT
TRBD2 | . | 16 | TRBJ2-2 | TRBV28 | CASSGASGSWTGELFF | TGTGCCAGCAGTGGGGCTAGCGGGAGTTGGACCGGGGAGCTGTTTTTT
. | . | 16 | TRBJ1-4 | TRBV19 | CASSIAGAGSDEKLFF | TGTGCCAGTAGTATAGCTGGGGCAGGGTCCGATGAAAAACTGTTTTTT
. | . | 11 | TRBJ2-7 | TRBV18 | CASSGAEEQYF | TGTGCCAGCTCAGGGGCAGAAGAGCAGTACTTC
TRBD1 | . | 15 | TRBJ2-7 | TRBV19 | CASSIEGAGGDEQYF | TGTGCCAGTAGTATCGAAGGGGCAGGGGGAGACGAGCAGTACTTC
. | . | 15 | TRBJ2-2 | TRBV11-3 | CASSSGGQDTGELFF | TGTGCCAGCAGCTCTGGGGGACAAGACACCGGGGAGCTGTTTTTT
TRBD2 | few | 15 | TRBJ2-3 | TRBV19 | CASSILAGGPDTQYF | TGTGCCAGTAGTATTCTGGCGGGAGGGCCGGATACGCAGTATTTT
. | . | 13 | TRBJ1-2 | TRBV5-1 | CASSPGHEYGYTF | TGCGCCAGCAGCCCCGGACATGAGTATGGCTACACCTTC
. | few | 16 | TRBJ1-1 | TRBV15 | CATNPRGSRLNTEAFF | TGTGCCACAAACCCGAGGGGCAGCCGTTTGAACACTGAAGCTTTCTTT
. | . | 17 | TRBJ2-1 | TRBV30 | CAWSRTYGSSSYNEQFF | TGTGCCTGGAGTAGAACCTACGGCTCCAGCTCCTACAATGAGCAGTTCTTC
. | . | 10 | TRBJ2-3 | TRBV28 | CASAGLTQYF | TGTGCCAGCGCGGGACTTACGCAGTATTTT
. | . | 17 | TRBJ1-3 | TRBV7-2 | CASSLDYGQTSGNTIYF | TGTGCCAGCAGCTTAGATTATGGCCAGACCTCTGGAAACACCATATATTTT
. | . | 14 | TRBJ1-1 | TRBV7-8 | CASSLGVSSSEAFF | TGTGCCAGCAGCTTGGGAGTAAGTAGTTCCGAAGCTTTCTTT
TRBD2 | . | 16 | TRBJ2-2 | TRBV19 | CASRSQAWGRDGELFF | TGTGCCAGTAGATCCCAGGCCTGGGGGAGGGACGGGGAGCTGTTTTTT
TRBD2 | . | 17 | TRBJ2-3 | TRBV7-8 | CASSSWTSSGSADTQYF | TGTGCCAGCAGCTCGTGGACTAGCTCAGGGTCGGCAGATACGCAGTATTTT
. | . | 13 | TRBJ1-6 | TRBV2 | CATQGRGNSPLHF | TGTGCCACCCAGGGGAGGGGTAATTCACCCCTCCACTTT
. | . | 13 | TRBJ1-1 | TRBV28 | CASSGQPNTEAFF | TGTGCCAGCAGTGGACAGCCGAACACTGAAGCTTTCTTT
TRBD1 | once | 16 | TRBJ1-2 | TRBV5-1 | CASSLQPGQGWNGYTF | TGCGCCAGCAGCTTGCAACCGGGACAGGGGTGGAATGGCTACACCTTC
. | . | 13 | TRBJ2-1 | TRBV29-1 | CSVVPWTDNEQFF | TGCAGCGTTGTACCTTGGACTGACAATGAGCAGTTCTTC
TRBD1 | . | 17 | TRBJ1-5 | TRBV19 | CASSNEFYRGVSQPQHF | TGTGCCAGTAGTAACGAATTCTACAGGGGAGTTAGTCAGCCCCAGCATTTT
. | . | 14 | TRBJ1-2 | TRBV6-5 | CASTFRGGEDGYTF | TGTGCCAGCACTTTTAGGGGAGGGGAGGATGGCTACACCTTC
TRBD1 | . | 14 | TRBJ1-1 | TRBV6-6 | CASSYGTGGASAFF | TGTGCCAGCAGTTACGGGACAGGGGGCGCATCGGCTTTCTTT
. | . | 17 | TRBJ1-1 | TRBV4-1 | CASSQDVGIGPTTEAFF | TGCGCCAGCAGCCAAGATGTCGGAATAGGGCCCACCACTGAAGCTTTCTTT
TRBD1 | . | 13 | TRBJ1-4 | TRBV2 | CASRDRDSEKLFF | TGTGCCAGCCGAGACAGGGATAGTGAAAAACTGTTTTTT
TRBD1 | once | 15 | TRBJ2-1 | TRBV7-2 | CASSLGQALYNEQFF | TGTGCCAGCAGCCTGGGACAGGCCCTTTACAATGAGCAGTTCTTC
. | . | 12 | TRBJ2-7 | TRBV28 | CASSLYSYEQYF | TGTGCCAGCAGTTTATACTCTTACGAGCAGTACTTC
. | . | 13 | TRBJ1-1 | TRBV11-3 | CASSYGPGLGAFF | TGTGCCAGCAGCTACGGACCGGGCCTCGGGGCTTTCTTT
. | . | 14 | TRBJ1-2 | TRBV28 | CASSLTRGHNGYTF | TGTGCCAGCAGTCTGACAAGGGGACATAATGGCTACACCTTC
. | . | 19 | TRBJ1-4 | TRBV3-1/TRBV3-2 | CASSQDESPRVGENEKLFF | TGTGCCAGCAGCCAAGATGAGTCCCCAAGAGTAGGGGAAAATGAAAAACTGTTTTTT
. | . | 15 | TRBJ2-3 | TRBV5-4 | CASSLGGQGADTQYF | TGTGCCAGCAGCTTGGGAGGGCAGGGTGCTGATACGCAGTATTTT
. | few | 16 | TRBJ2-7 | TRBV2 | CASSISFTVGGYEQYF | TGTGCCAGCAGTATTTCGTTTACAGTAGGGGGCTACGAGCAGTACTTC